The entry that follows covers one T cell receptor beta chain sequence. Its specificity is not known. This sample was included in a study of T cell repertoires in cytomegalovirus infection. On the study more broadly: Indications of both CMV infection and matching HLA type were provided by public TCR beta signatures. Broader study findings: Summed frequency of shared TCR beta families picked out CMV carriers who also had the relevant HLA.

The germline V and J ends were trimmed by 5 bases and 7 bases, with 18 bases remaining between them. Germline CDR1 reads SQVTM; CDR2 reads ANQGSEA. The CDR3 runs 14 residues. MiXCR, run by TCRdb on the reads, gives a single entry per CDR3 protein. The top ten hold less than 15% of the sample, which has approximately 500,000 distinct CDR3 sequences, about 25% seen once. The chain links TRBV29-1 to TRBJ2-1; a weak D match, TRBD2 (5 bases). The receptor comes from a human donor in good health (CMV status not recorded). Some clones in this sample may be carry-over from other donors' samples. The sequencing input was PBMCs. The DNA for the CDR3 is TGCAGCGTTTTAATGCCTCCCCGGGGAAATGAGCAGTTCTTC. It encodes CSVLMPPRGNEQFF.